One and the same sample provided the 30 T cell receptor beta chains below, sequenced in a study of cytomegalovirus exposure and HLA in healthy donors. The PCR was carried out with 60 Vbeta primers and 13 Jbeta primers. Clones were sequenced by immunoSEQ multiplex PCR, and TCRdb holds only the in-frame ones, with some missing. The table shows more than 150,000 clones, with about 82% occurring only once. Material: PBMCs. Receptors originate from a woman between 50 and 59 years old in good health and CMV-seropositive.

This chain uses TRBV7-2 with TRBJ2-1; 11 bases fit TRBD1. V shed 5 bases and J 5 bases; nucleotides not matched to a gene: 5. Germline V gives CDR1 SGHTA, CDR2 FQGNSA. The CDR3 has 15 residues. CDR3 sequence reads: CASSKGTGGDNEQFF. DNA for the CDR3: TGTGCCAGCAGCAAAGGGACAGGGGGAGACAATGAGCAGTTCTTC.

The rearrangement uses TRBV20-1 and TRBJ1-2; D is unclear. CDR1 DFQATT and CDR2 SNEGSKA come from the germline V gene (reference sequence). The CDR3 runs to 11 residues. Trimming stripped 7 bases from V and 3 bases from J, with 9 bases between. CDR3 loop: CSVASHYGYTF. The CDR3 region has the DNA TGCAGTGTGGCTTCCCACTATGGCTACACCTTC.

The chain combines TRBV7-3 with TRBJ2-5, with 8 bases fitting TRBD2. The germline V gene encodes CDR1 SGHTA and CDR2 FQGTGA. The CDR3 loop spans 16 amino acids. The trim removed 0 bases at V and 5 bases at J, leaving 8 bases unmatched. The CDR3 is CASSLTASGSGETQYF. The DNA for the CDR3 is TGTGCCAGCAGCTTAACGGCGAGCGGGAGCGGGGAGACCCAGTACTTC.

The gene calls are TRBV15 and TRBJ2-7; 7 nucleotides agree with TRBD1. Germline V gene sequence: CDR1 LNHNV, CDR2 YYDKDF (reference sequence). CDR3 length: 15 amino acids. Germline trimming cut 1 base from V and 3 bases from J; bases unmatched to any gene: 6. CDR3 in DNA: TGTGCCACCAGCAGAGGACAGGGTTTAGGCTACGAGCAGTACTTC. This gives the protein CATSRGQGLGYEQYF.

CDR3 in DNA: TGCGCCAGCAGCTCCAGGGCCTCCAACACCGGGGAGCTGTTTTTT. Amino acid sequence: CASSSRASNTGELFF. The gene calls are TRBV5-1 and TRBJ2-2; D is possibly TRBD1 (5 bases). CDR3 length: 15 amino acids. Germline loops: CDR1 SGHRS, CDR2 YFSETQ. Trimming took off 3 bases at V and 2 bases at J, with 11 bases between the two ends.

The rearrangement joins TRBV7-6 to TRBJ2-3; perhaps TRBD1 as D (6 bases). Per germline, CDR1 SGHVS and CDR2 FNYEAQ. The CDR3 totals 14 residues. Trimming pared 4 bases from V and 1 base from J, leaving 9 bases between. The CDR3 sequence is CASSYRVGTDTQYF. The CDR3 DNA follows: TGTGCCAGCAGCTACAGGGTGGGCACAGATACGCAGTATTTT.

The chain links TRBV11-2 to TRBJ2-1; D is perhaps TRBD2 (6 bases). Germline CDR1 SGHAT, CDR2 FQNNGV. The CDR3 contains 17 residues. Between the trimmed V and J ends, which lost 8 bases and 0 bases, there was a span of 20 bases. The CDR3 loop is CASRLTSRAGSYNEQFF. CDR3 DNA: TGTGCCAGCCGCCTTACTTCAAGAGCGGGCTCCTACAATGAGCAGTTCTTC.

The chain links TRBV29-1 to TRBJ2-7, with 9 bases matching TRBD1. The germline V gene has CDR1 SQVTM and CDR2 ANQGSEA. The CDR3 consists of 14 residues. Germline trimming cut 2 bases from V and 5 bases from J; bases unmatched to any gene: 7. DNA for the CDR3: TGCAGCGTTGAAAGGGGGACAGGGAGAGACGAGCAGTACTTC. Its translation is CSVERGTGRDEQYF.

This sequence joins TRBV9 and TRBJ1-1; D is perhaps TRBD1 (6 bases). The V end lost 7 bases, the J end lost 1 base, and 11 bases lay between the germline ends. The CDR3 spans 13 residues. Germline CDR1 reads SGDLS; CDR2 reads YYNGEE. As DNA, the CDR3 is TGTGCCAGCGGGGACATCTCGAACACTGAAGCTTTCTTT. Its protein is CASGDISNTEAFF.

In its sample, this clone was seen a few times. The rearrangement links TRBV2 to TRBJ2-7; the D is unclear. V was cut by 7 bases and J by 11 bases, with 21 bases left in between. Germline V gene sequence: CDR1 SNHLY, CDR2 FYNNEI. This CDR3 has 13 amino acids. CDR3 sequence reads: CASTRPLGSLEYF. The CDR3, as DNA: TGTGCCAGCACGCGTCCCCTCGGTTCATTGGAGTACTTC.

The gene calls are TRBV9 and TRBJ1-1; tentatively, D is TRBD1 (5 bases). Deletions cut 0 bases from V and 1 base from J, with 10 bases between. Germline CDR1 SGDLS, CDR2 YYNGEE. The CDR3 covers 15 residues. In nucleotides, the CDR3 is TGTGCCAGCAGCGTAGTTTCAGGGCGGAACACTGAAGCTTTCTTT. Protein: CASSVVSGRNTEAFF.

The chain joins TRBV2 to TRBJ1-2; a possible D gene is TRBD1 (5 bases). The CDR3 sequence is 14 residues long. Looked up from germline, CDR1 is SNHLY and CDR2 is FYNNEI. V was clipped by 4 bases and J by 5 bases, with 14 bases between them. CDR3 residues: CASSGNRGGYGYTF. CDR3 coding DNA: TGTGCCAGCAGTGGGAATAGGGGCGGATATGGCTACACCTTC.

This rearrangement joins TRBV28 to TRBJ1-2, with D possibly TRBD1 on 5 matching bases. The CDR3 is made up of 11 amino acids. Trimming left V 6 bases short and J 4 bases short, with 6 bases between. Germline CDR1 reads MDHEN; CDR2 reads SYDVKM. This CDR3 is CASRTVYGYTF. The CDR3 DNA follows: TGTGCCAGCAGGACAGTCTATGGCTACACCTTC.

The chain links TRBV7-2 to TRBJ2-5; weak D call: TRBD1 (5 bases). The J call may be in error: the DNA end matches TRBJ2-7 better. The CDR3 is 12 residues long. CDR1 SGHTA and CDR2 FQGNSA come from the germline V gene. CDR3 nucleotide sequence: TGTGCCAGCAGAGGGGTCTCCTACGAGCAGTACTTC. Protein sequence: CASRGVSYEQYF.

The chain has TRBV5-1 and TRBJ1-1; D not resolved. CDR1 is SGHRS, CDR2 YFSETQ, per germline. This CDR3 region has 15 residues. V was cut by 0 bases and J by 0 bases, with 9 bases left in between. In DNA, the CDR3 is TGCGCCAGCAGCTTGGCCCCCCCTATGAACACTGAAGCTTTCTTT. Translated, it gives CASSLAPPMNTEAFF. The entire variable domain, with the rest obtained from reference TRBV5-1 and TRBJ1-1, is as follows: KAGVTQTPRYLIKTRGQQVTLSCSPISGHRSVSWYQQTPGQGLQFLFEYFSETQRNKGNFPGRFSGRQFSNSRSEMNVSTLELGDSALYLCASSLAPPMNTEAFFGQGTRLTVV.

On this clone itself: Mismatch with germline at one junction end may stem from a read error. The CDR3 sequence is CASSVTPRVQGTQYF. The DNA for the CDR3 is TGTGCCAGCAGCGTAACCCCACGGGTCCAAGGGACCCAGTACTTC. V usage is TRBV9 and J usage is TRBJ2-5; no clear D. The CDR3 contains 15 residues. CDR1 and CDR2 from the germline V gene are SGDLS and YYNGEE.

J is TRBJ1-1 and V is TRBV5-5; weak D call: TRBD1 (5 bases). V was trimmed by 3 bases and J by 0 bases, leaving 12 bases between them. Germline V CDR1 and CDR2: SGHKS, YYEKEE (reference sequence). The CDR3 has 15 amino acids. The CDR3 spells CASSSRTFMNTEAFF. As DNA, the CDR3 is TGTGCCAGCAGCTCCCGGACATTCATGAACACTGAAGCTTTCTTT.

The CDR3 protein is CASSDSPQGYGYTF. The CDR3 region has the DNA TGTGCCAGCAGTGACTCCCCGCAGGGCTATGGCTACACCTTC. The rearrangement uses TRBV6-4 and TRBJ1-2; a possible D gene is TRBD1 (5 bases). The CDR3 contains 14 residues. Trimming took off 0 bases at V and 4 bases at J, with 9 bases between the two ends. The germline V gene encodes CDR1 MRHNA and CDR2 SNTAGT.

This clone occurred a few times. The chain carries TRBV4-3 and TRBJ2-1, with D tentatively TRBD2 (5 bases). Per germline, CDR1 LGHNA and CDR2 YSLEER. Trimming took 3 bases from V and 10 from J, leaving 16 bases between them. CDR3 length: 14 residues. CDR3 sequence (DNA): TGCGCCAGCAGCCAGGCCCTTGTCGGGGAGGAGCAGTTCTTC. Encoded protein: CASSQALVGEEQFF.

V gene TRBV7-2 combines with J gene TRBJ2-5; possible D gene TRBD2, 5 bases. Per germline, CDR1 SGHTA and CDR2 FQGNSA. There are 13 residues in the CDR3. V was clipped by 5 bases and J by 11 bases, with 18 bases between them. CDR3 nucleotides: TGTGCCAGCAGCCCCGGAGGAGCAAGAGAGCAGTACTTC. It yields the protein CASSPGGAREQYF.

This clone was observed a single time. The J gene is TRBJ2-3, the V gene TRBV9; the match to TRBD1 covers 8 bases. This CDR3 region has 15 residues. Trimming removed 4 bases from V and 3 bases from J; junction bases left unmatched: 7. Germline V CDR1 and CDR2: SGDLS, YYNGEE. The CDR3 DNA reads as TGTGCCAGCAGCTACAGGGGGTCGGGGACAGATACGCAGTATTTT. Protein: CASSYRGSGTDTQYF.

CDR3 loop: CASSLRKGGGYTF. DNA for the CDR3: TGTGCCAGCAGTTTGAGGAAAGGCGGAGGCTACACCTTC. The rearrangement links TRBV28 to TRBJ1-2; unclear D gene. CDR1 MDHEN and CDR2 SYDVKM come from the germline V gene. V lost 3 bases to trimming and J lost 8 bases, with 13 bases between them. This CDR3 has 13 residues.

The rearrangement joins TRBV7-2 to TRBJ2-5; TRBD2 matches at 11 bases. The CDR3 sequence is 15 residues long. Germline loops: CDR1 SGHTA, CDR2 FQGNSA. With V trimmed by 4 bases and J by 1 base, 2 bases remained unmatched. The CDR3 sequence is CASSSGTSGQETQYF. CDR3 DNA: TGTGCCAGCAGCTCGGGGACTAGCGGCCAAGAGACCCAGTACTTC.

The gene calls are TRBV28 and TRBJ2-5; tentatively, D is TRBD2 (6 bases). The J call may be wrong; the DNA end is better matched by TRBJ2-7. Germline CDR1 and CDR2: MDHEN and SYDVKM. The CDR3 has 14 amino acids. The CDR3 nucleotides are TGTGCCAGCGCCCTCGCGGGGATCCCCTACGAGCAGTACTTC. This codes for CASALAGIPYEQYF.

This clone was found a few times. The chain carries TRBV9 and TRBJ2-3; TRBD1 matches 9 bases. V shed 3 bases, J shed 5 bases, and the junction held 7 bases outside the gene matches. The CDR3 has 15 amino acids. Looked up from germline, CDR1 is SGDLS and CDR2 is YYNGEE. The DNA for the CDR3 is TGTGCCAGCAGCGCCGGGACAGGGATTATAGATACGCAGTATTTT. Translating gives CASSAGTGIIDTQYF.

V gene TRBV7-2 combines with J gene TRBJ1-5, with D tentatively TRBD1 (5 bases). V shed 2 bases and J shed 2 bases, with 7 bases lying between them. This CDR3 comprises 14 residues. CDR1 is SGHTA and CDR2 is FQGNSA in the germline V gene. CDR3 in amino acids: CASSLQGGNQPQHF. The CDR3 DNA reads TGTGCCAGCAGCTTACAGGGCGGCAATCAGCCCCAGCATTTT.

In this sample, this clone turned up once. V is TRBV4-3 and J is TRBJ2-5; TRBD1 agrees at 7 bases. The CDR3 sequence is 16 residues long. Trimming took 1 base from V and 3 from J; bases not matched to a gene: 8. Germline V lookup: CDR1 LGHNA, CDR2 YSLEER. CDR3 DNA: TGCGCCAGCAGCCAAGCGAACCCGGGACAGAAAGAGACCCAGTACTTC. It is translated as CASSQANPGQKETQYF.

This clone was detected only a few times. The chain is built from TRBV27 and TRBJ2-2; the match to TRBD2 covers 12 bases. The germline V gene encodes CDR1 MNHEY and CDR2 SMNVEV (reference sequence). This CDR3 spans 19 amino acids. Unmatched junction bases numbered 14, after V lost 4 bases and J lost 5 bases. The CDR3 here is CASSSRTSGIRLATGELFF. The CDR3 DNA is TGTGCCAGCAGTTCCCGGACTAGCGGGATTCGGTTGGCAACCGGGGAGCTGTTTTTT.

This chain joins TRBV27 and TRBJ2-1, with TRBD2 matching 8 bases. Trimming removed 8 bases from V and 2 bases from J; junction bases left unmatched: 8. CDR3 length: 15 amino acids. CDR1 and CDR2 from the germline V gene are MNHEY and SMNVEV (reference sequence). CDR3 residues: CASRGSGRTYNEQFF. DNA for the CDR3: TGTGCCAGCCGGGGAAGCGGGAGAACCTACAATGAGCAGTTCTTC.

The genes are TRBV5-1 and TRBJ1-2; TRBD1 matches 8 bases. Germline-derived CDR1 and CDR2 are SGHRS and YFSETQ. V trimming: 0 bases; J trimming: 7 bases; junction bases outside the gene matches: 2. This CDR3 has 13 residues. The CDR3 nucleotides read TGCGCCAGCAGCTTGGGGCAGGGGGCTGGCTACACCTTC. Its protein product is CASSLGQGAGYTF.